These 28 T cell receptor beta chains share one sample of origin, sequenced in a study of cytomegalovirus exposure and HLA in healthy donors. The PCR was carried out with 60 Vbeta primers and 13 Jbeta primers. Clones were read by immunoSEQ multiplex PCR, and TCRdb kept only the in-frame ones, dropping some. Among 180,000 or so clones listed, approximately 83% were seen once. Source material: PBMCs. These TCRs come from a man between 18 and 29 years old in good health and CMV-seropositive.

The genes are TRBV27 and TRBJ2-7; 8 bases match TRBD1. J was trimmed by 7 bases and V by 5 bases; bases with no gene match: 7. CDR1 is MNHEY and CDR2 is SMNVEV in the germline V gene (reference sequence). The CDR3 is 13 amino acids. The CDR3 coding sequence is TGTGCCAGCAGTGGACAGGGAGTACGTGAGCAGTACTTC. It encodes CASSGQGVREQYF.

The CDR3 here is CASKYGGTGTSYEQYF. CDR3 in DNA: TGCGCCAGCAAGTATGGCGGGACAGGGACGTCCTACGAGCAGTACTTC. The chain carries TRBV5-1 and TRBJ2-7, with 9 bases lining up with TRBD1. The germline V gene encodes CDR1 SGHRS and CDR2 YFSETQ. Trimming cost V 6 bases and J 1 base; bases outside gene matches: 11. The CDR3 consists of 16 residues.

The chain recombines TRBV5-6 with TRBJ2-1; TRBD1 matches 10 bases. V was clipped by 4 bases and J by 4 bases; unmatched bases: 8. The germline CDR1 and CDR2 sequences are SGHDT and YYEEEE. The CDR3 is made up of 16 amino acids. For the CDR3, the DNA is TGTGCCAGCAGCAGCCCCGGGACAGGGGATTACAATGAGCAGTTCTTC. Translated: CASSSPGTGDYNEQFF.

The gene calls are TRBV7-9 and TRBJ1-4; no firm D call. The V and J ends lost 6 bases and 7 bases respectively, with 9 bases between them. The CDR3 has 12 residues. Per germline, CDR1 SEHNR and CDR2 FQNEAQ (reference sequence). CDR3 sequence (DNA): TGTGCCAGCAGTCCCGGCGGTGAAAAACTGTTTTTT. Its translation: CASSPGGEKLFF.

The chain links TRBV9 to TRBJ2-2, with 8 nucleotides matching TRBD1. The CDR3 sequence is 16 residues long. V gave up 4 bases and J gave up 1 base; unmatched junction bases: 6. Germline values: CDR1 SGDLS, CDR2 YYNGEE. The CDR3 region has the DNA TGTGCCAGCAGCAGTTCCGGGACAGGGAACACCGGGGAGCTGTTTTTT. It specifies CASSSSGTGNTGELFF.

The chain has TRBV27 and TRBJ2-1; D gene uncertain. Trimming removed 3 bases at V and 6 bases at J, with 12 bases between. This CDR3 contains 14 residues. Germline V gene sequence: CDR1 MNHEY, CDR2 SMNVEV (reference sequence). Here the CDR3 reads CASSLFPEFNEQFF. In DNA, the CDR3 is TGTGCCAGCAGTTTGTTTCCAGAATTCAATGAGCAGTTCTTC.

DNA for the CDR3: TGTGCCAGCAGTGTTGATGAGGATACGCAGTATTTT. Residues: CASSVDEDTQYF. The chain recombines TRBV6-4 with TRBJ2-3; D is undetermined. Per the germline V gene, CDR1 is MRHNA and CDR2 is SNTAGT. Trimming shortened V by 4 bases and J by 6 bases, and 8 bases separated the two germline ends. This CDR3 is 12 amino acids long.

The chain couples TRBV27 to TRBJ1-2; 8 nucleotides line up with TRBD1. The CDR3 totals 15 residues. From germline, CDR1 is MNHEY and CDR2 SMNVEV (reference sequence). Losses at the gene ends were 6 bases for V and 2 bases for J; bases not matched to a gene: 8. CDR3 region: CASRITGGLNYGYTF. In nucleotides, the CDR3 is TGTGCCAGCAGGATTACAGGGGGATTAAACTATGGCTACACCTTC.

The chain joins TRBV5-6 to TRBJ1-2, with D hard to call. There are 17 residues in the CDR3. V lost 1 base and J 0 bases, leaving 16 bases between the germline ends. CDR1 is SGHDT and CDR2 is YYEEEE in the germline V gene. The CDR3 DNA sequence: TGTGCCAGCAGCTTGAAGGCCTGGATGCTAGCTAACTATGGCTACACCTTC. Translating gives CASSLKAWMLANYGYTF.

The table lists this clone with a count of one. The chain carries TRBV29-1 and TRBJ2-7; 11 positions match TRBD2. The CDR3 has 15 amino acids. Trimming at V came to 2 bases and at J to 6 bases, leaving 9 bases not matched to a gene. Germline CDR1 reads SQVTM; CDR2 reads ANQGSEA. CDR3 coding DNA: TGCAGCGTTGAACGAAGACTAGCGGGGCCCCCCGAGCAGTACTTC. Translated, it gives CSVERRLAGPPEQYF.

This rearrangement joins TRBV30 to TRBJ1-6; D is possibly TRBD1 (6 bases). V shed 6 bases and J shed 4 bases, with 10 bases lying between them. The CDR3 is 13 residues long. In germline, CDR1 is GTSNPN, CDR2 SVGIG (reference sequence). This CDR3 is CACRQEYNSPLHF. CDR3 nucleotide sequence: TGTGCCTGCCGACAGGAGTATAATTCACCCCTCCACTTT.

V is TRBV11-3 and J is TRBJ2-1, with 11 bases fitting TRBD1. The germline CDR1 and CDR2 sequences are SGHNT and YENEEA. This CDR3 is built from 16 residues. V shed 5 bases and J 6 bases; nucleotides not matched to a gene: 9. The CDR3 DNA follows: TGTGCCAGCAGCCTCGGGGAGGACAGGGGGCGCAATGAGCAGTTCTTC. It specifies CASSLGEDRGRNEQFF.

The J gene is TRBJ1-6, the V gene TRBV19, with 7 nucleotides matching TRBD1. Losses at the gene ends were 4 bases for V and 11 bases for J; bases not matched to a gene: 11. The CDR3 is 15 residues long. Germline CDR1 reads LNHDA; CDR2 reads SQIVND (reference sequence). CDR3 nucleotide sequence: TGTGCCAGTAGTAGAGATGACAGGGACTTGACACCCCTCCACTTT. It codes for CASSRDDRDLTPLHF.

The chain links TRBV7-9 to TRBJ1-2; D possibly corresponds to TRBD1 (5 bases). Trimming left V 1 base short and J 1 base short, with 19 bases between. The CDR3 sequence is 18 residues long. The germline CDR1 and CDR2 sequences are SEHNR and FQNEAQ (reference sequence). CDR3 coding DNA: TGTGCCAGCAGCTTAGGGGGCGGAGTACACATTCTTAACTATGGCTACACCTTC. It translates to CASSLGGGVHILNYGYTF.

Written as DNA, the CDR3 is TGTGCCAGCAGCTCCGGGACTAGCGGGGGCCACGTTAGCACAGATACGCAGTATTTT. This translates into CASSSGTSGGHVSTDTQYF. The chain couples TRBV5-8 to TRBJ2-3; TRBD2 aligns across 14 bases. With 3 bases clipped from V and 0 bases from J, the junction kept 9 bases outside the gene matches. CDR3 length equals 19 residues. Germline V gene lookup returns CDR1 SGHTS and CDR2 YDEGEE.

The rearrangement links TRBV29-1 to TRBJ1-1; 7 bases align to TRBD1. Germline CDR1 and CDR2: SQVTM and ANQGSEA. V lost 6 bases and J lost 4; bases outside the gene matches: 2. The CDR3 loop spans 11 amino acids. The CDR3 spells CSVDRVTEAFF. The CDR3 region has the DNA TGCAGCGTAGACAGGGTCACTGAAGCTTTCTTT.

The rearrangement joins TRBV2 to TRBJ2-3; 9 positions match TRBD2. This CDR3 region has 15 residues. Trimming took 3 bases from V and 1 from J; bases not matched to a gene: 2. Germline V gives CDR1 SNHLY, CDR2 FYNNEI. DNA of the CDR3: TGTGCCAGCAGTGAGAGGACTAGCGGCACAGATACGCAGTATTTT. This sequence encodes CASSERTSGTDTQYF.

This clone was recorded a few times. CDR3 amino acids: CASSLGTASGNTIYF. The CDR3 DNA reads as TGCGCCAGCAGCTTGGGGACAGCGTCTGGAAACACCATATATTTT. This chain connects TRBV5-1 to TRBJ1-3, with D maybe TRBD1 (6 bases). Trimming cost V 0 bases and J 1 base, with 8 bases left between them. CDR1 SGHRS and CDR2 YFSETQ come from the germline V gene. This CDR3 is built from 15 residues. Based on the CDR3 plus reference TRBV5-1 and TRBJ1-3, the full variable domain is KAGVTQTPRYLIKTRGQQVTLSCSPISGHRSVSWYQQTPGQGLQFLFEYFSETQRNKGNFPGRFSGRQFSNSRSEMNVSTLELGDSALYLCASSLGTASGNTIYFGEGSWLTVV.

This chain links TRBV5-1 with TRBJ1-1; 8 positions match TRBD1. CDR3 length: 16 residues. CDR1 SGHRS and CDR2 YFSETQ come from the germline V gene. The junction had 8 bases not matched to a gene; V was cut back by 0 bases and J by 4 bases. CDR3 nucleotides: TGCGCCAGCAGCTTGGTTAGACAGGGGACGGGCACTGAAGCTTTCTTT. It is translated as CASSLVRQGTGTEAFF. Supplemented by reference TRBV5-1 and TRBJ1-1, the full variable domain reads KAGVTQTPRYLIKTRGQQVTLSCSPISGHRSVSWYQQTPGQGLQFLFEYFSETQRNKGNFPGRFSGRQFSNSRSEMNVSTLELGDSALYLCASSLVRQGTGTEAFFGQGTRLTVV.

V gene TRBV10-3 combines with J gene TRBJ1-2; the D gene is possibly TRBD1 (5 bases). CDR1 is ENHRY, CDR2 SYGVKD, per germline. The CDR3 covers 15 residues. Trimming removed 4 bases from V and 5 bases from J, with 17 bases in between. The CDR3 loop reads CAISARSQEPYGYTF. The CDR3 region has the DNA TGTGCCATCAGTGCCCGGTCACAGGAGCCGTATGGCTACACCTTC.

V usage is TRBV10-3 and J usage is TRBJ1-1; 8 bases map to TRBD1. Germline CDR1 reads ENHRY; CDR2 reads SYGVKD. The CDR3 loop spans 13 amino acids. J lost 7 bases, V lost 10 bases, and 11 bases had no gene match. For the CDR3, the DNA is TGTGCCACCTCGGGACAGGATACTTTTGAAGCTTTCTTT. Translated: CATSGQDTFEAFF.

Concerning this clone: The junction departs from the called germline gene at one end, perhaps through a read error. In DNA form, the CDR3 reads TGTGCCAGCAGTAGTCACGGAGCGGGGGCTGGTAGCAATCAGCTCCAGCATTTT. Protein product: CASSSHGAGAGSNQLQHF. The chain joins TRBV7-9 to TRBJ1-5; perhaps TRBD1 as D (6 bases). The CDR3 consists of 18 residues. Germline V lookup: CDR1 SEHNR, CDR2 FQNEAQ (reference sequence). Looking up the rest from reference TRBV7-9 and TRBJ1-5 gives the full variable domain: DTGVSQNPRHKITKRGQNVTFRCDPISEHNRLYWYRQTLGQGPEFLTYFQNEAQLEKSRLLSDRFSAERPKGSFSTLEIQRTEQGDSAMYLCASSSHGAGAGSNQLQHFGDGTRLSIL.

The V gene is TRBV19, the J gene TRBJ2-7; a possible D gene is TRBD1 (5 bases). Germline V gene data show CDR1 as LNHDA and CDR2 as SQIVND (reference sequence). Trimming removed 10 bases from V and 3 bases from J, with 22 bases in between. This CDR3 comprises 15 residues. The CDR3 loop is CAIHLLGLVSYEQYF. As DNA, the CDR3 is TGTGCCATCCACTTACTGGGGCTAGTTAGCTACGAGCAGTACTTC.

V and J are TRBV10-3 and TRBJ1-4, with a weak D call TRBD1 (6 bases). V lost 9 bases to trimming and J lost 7 bases, with 12 bases between them. This CDR3 contains 12 residues. Germline V gene sequence: CDR1 ENHRY, CDR2 SYGVKD. The CDR3 loop reads CAISDRTEKLFF. In nucleotides, the CDR3 is TGTGCCATTTCGGACAGAACTGAAAAACTGTTTTTT.

The chain is built from TRBV4-3 and TRBJ2-1; tentative D call: TRBD2 (6 bases). Germline values: CDR1 LGHNA, CDR2 YSLEER. The CDR3 consists of 17 residues. V was cut by 0 bases and J by 0 bases, with 12 bases left in between. The CDR3 DNA reads as TGCGCCAGCAGCCAAGATTCCCGGGGGAGCTCCTACAATGAGCAGTTCTTC. This translates into CASSQDSRGSSYNEQFF.

This chain joins TRBV19 and TRBJ2-7; a possible D gene is TRBD1 (6 bases). The CDR3 sequence is 13 residues long. Deletions cut 10 bases from V and 2 bases from J, with 15 bases between. Germline loops: CDR1 LNHDA, CDR2 SQIVND (reference sequence). The CDR3 loop reads CATSATGPYEQYF. CDR3 nucleotides: TGTGCCACATCGGCGACAGGACCCTACGAGCAGTACTTC.

V usage is TRBV2 and J usage is TRBJ1-2; TRBD1 aligns across 9 bases. The germline V gene encodes CDR1 SNHLY and CDR2 FYNNEI. The CDR3 sequence is 12 residues long. The V and J ends lost 5 bases and 6 bases, in that order; junction bases with no gene match: 1. The CDR3 spells CASSRTGDGYTF. The CDR3 region has the DNA TGTGCCAGCAGTAGGACAGGGGATGGCTACACCTTC.

The chain links TRBV7-3 to TRBJ1-1; tentative D call: TRBD1 (5 bases). CDR1 and CDR2 from the germline V gene are SGHTA and FQGTGA. The CDR3 loop spans 16 amino acids. Trimming removed 3 bases at V and 9 bases at J, with 23 bases between. CDR3 amino acids: CASSFIRGGKDLQAFF. CDR3 nucleotide sequence: TGTGCCAGCAGCTTTATCCGGGGGGGAAAGGACTTACAAGCTTTCTTT.